Below, one T cell receptor (beta chain) is given with its context. The antigen is undetermined. This CDR3 spans 14 amino acids. V trimming: 7 bases; J trimming: 5 bases; junction bases outside the gene matches: 9. The germline CDR1 and CDR2 sequences are MDHEN and SYDVKM. This sample is drawn from a study of Ad26.COV2.S vaccination and SARS-CoV-2 variants. Sequenced by immunoSEQ multiplex PCR; TCRdb stores in-frame clones only, minus some. The sample lists 300,000 to 400,000 clones; less than 90% were seen once. Treatment defined: approximately 18 received Ad26.COV2.S at low or high dose, single or two shots; 5 received placebo; per-sample allocation not given. Specimen acquisition occurred on day 63 following the initial vaccine or placebo injection. Study observations and caveats: Non-spike TCR breadth showed similarity between vaccine and placebo recipients.

The sample consisted of peripheral blood, taken in a trial of Ad26.COV2.S vaccine versus placebo. The rearrangement joins TRBV28 to TRBJ2-5; 8 bases map to TRBD2. The sequence was collected from a person aged 18 to 59 who received the Ad26.COV2.S COVID-19 vaccine or a placebo. CDR3 sequence reads: CASKSGTRFETQYF. The CDR3 DNA follows: TGTGCCAGCAAATCCGGGACTAGGTTCGAGACCCAGTACTTC.